The sequence of this T cell receptor (beta chain) was determined in a study of Ad26.COV2.S vaccination and SARS-CoV-2 variants (dated by TCRdb to 2020 to 2023). Context from the whole study: Vaccine-arm donors came from COV1001, a multicentre, randomized, double-blind, placebo-controlled phase I-IIa trial of Ad26.COV2.S in healthy adults. Dosing of Ad26.COV2.S was intramuscular, at either 5x10^10 or 1x10^11 viral particles, delivered as one shot or as two shots spaced 56 days apart. The specificity and breadth of SARS-CoV-2-reactive T cell receptors after Ad26.COV2.S vaccination were assessed by TCRbeta repertoire sequencing. A total of 32 samples were included in the TCR-sequenced set, comprising around 19 Ad26.COV2.S vaccine recipients, 5 placebo recipients and 8 SARS-CoV-2 convalescent individuals. Trial participants were randomized into five groups of five: low-dose or high-dose Ad26.COV2.S given once or twice, or placebo on both occasions. Blinding of investigators to trial group allocation was maintained during experiments and outcome assessment. Overall results and qualifications from the work: The study was not powered for comparison of responses between vaccine doses or regimens. Ad26.COV2.S recipients had higher spike-specific TCR breadth than placebo recipients (P = 0.0014). After vaccination, substantial breadth of spike-specific CD8+ and CD4+ T cell responses was reported. The authors noted that total T cell responses may have been underestimated by the TCR breadth and depth analyses. Vaccine and placebo recipients had similar non-spike TCR breadth, a finding consistent with the vaccine containing only spike.

TCRbeta CDR3 regions were sequenced with the immunoSEQ Assay. After extraction, genomic DNA underwent amplification by bias-controlled multiplex PCR, followed by high-throughput sequencing. The original pipeline was this. To quantify the absolute abundance of every unique TCRbeta CDR3 region, sequences were collapsed and filtered. T cell fraction was estimated by normalizing TCRbeta template counts to usable DNA, which was measured by amplifying reference genes present in all nucleated cells. Repertoire TCRs were annotated as SARS-CoV-2-specific when V gene, CDR3 amino acid sequence and J gene were exactly matched to a known reactive TCR set. MIRA supplied the reference SARS-CoV-2 TCR set, which was filtered for enrichment in COVID-19-positive ImmuneCODE repertoires so that public or cross-reactive TCRs were removed. Based on the MIRA antigens, annotated TCRs were further analysed at the level of specific ORF or position within ORF. Depth was the summed frequency of annotated unique rearrangements, while breadth was defined as annotated unique rearrangements over total unique productive rearrangements. Group comparisons of TCR breadth used two-sided Wilcoxon rank-sum tests. The clones in this table, taken by TCRdb from immuneACCESS, are in-frame only. Not every clone is retained; where verified, under half of the shortfall comes from an unresolved V gene, and the cause of the rest is unknown. V and J calls and clone size are copied from that table; D and trimming were computed from the DNA. A total of some 340,000 clones appear in this sample, roughly 86% of them only once. More than 1.5% of the sample lies in the top ten.

Turning to this clone: Its recognized antigen is unknown. The input lacks base qualities; no much larger clone sits a single base away. Distinct nucleotide sequences in the sample also encode this CDR3.

Reading the label with the study, this specimen's treatment or condition is: over 15 received Ad26.COV2.S at low or high dose, single or two shots; 5 received placebo; per-sample allocation not given. Repertoires of vaccine and placebo recipients were sequenced from samples collected on day 63 after the first injection. Between 29 July and 7 August 2020, Cohort 1b enrolled 25 adults aged 18-55 years at one site in Boston, USA. Ad26.COV2.S was a replication-incompetent adenovirus type 26 vector expressing a prefusion-stabilized SARS-CoV-2 spike protein from the original Wuhan strain. CDR1 and CDR2 are read off the germline V gene as SGHRS and YFSETQ. There are 15 amino acids in the CDR3, from cysteine to phenylalanine inclusive. The kept DNA is CDR3 alone, 45 bases in frame from the first base. Trimming at the junction amounts to 0 bases on V and 0 bases on J, and the germline ends lie 8 bases apart.

The sequences come from peripheral blood, collected in a trial of Ad26.COV2.S vaccine versus placebo. The TCR sequence derives from a person aged 18-65 years who received the Ad26.COV2.S COVID-19 vaccine or a placebo. The V gene is TRBV5-1 and the J gene is TRBJ2-3; possibly the D gene is TRBD1, per 5 matching bases. CDR3 region: CASSLDPGSTDTQYF. In nucleotides, the sequence is TGCGCCAGCAGCTTGGATCCAGGGAGCACAGATACGCAGTATTTT.